This TCR beta chain was recorded in a study of T cells in Graves' hyperthyroidism and ophthalmopathy. Looking at the study overall: Once the initial diagnosis was made, peripheral blood was obtained before any treatment.

At least ten counts were recorded for this clonotype. Its antigen remains unidentified. The germline V gene encodes CDR1 MNHEY and CDR2 SMNVEV (reference sequence). J gave up 2 bases and V 0 bases, and 3 bases lay outside the gene matches. The length of the CDR3 is 16 residues. The study, taken as a whole, reports: In blood, most of the thyroid clonotypes expanded above 0.001 were also present. The model foresaw ophthalmopathy a median approximately 6.1 months prior to onset.

The TCR beta CDR3 regions underwent amplification using RNA transcripts as the source. A set of HTBI primers served as the primers for a first-round RT-PCR of the TCR CDR3. TCRdb re-analysed the multiplex PCR reads in MiXCR, keeping a single row per CDR3 protein. In the table there are about 300,000 distinct CDR3 sequences, less than 20% of which are singletons. Cells are PBMCs isolated from roughly 9.3 ml of fresh blood. The sequenced sample was blood. The origin of this receptor is a man aged 50 to 60 with Graves' ophthalmopathy. This chain connects TRBV27 to TRBJ2-1; TRBD2 agrees at 8 bases. The chain's CDR3 is CASSLSGTRTYNEQFF. The DNA of the CDR3 is TGTGCCAGCAGTTTATCGGGGACTAGGACCTACAATGAGCAGTTCTTC.